These 5 T cell receptor beta chains were sequenced from one sample in a study of control samples from healthy donors and cancer patients. The table came from immunoSEQ multiplex PCR; TCRdb's copy has only in-frame clones and leaves some out. Of just over 150,000 clones listed, roughly 89% are singletons. Sequencing was performed on blood. These receptors were taken from a man aged 25 to 40 in good health.

The chain carries TRBV10-3 and TRBJ1-1; no clear D. Per the germline V gene, CDR1 is ENHRY and CDR2 is SYGVKD. The CDR3 runs to 12 residues. Trimming left V 6 bases short and J 2 bases short, with 7 bases between. CDR3 protein: CAIRMSNTEAFF. The DNA of the CDR3 is TGTGCCATCAGGATGAGTAACACTGAAGCTTTCTTT.

In this sample, this clone turned up once. This chain joins TRBV6-5 and TRBJ1-4; 8 nucleotides agree with TRBD1. CDR1 is MNHEY, CDR2 SVGAGI, per germline. V dropped 1 base and J dropped 13; count of bases not matched to a gene: 11. The CDR3 spans 15 residues. The CDR3 region has the DNA TGTGCCAGCAGTTACTACCAGAGCTCCAGGGGGCGACTGTTTTTT. This gives the protein CASSYYQSSRGRLFF.

CDR3 amino acids: CASSPGTGGGEDEKLFF. CDR3 coding DNA: TGTGCCAGCTCTCCCGGGACAGGGGGCGGTGAGGATGAAAAACTGTTTTTT. The chain uses TRBV21-1 and TRBJ1-4; TRBD1 reflects the table's D call only, with no check against the DNA. TRBV21-1 is a documented pseudogene. The CDR3 covers 17 residues.

The chain joins TRBV5-8 to TRBJ2-5, with a weak D call TRBD2 (7 bases). The CDR3 is 14 amino acids. The V end lost 4 bases, the J end lost 5 bases, and 15 bases lay between the germline ends. Per germline, CDR1 SGHTS and CDR2 YDEGEE. The CDR3 DNA sequence: TGTGCCAGCAGCGTGGCGGGCGGGGGCGAGACCCAGTACTTC. This sequence encodes CASSVAGGGETQYF. The whole variable domain, remainder taken from reference TRBV5-8 and TRBJ2-5, is EAGVTQSPTHLIKTRGQQATLRCSPISGHTSVYWYQQALGLGLQFLLWYDEGEERNRGNFPPRFSGRQFPNYSSELNVNALELEDSALYLCASSVAGGGETQYFGPGTRLLVL.

This clone appeared a single time. V gene TRBV18 combines with J gene TRBJ2-7, with D possibly matching TRBD1 (6 bases). The germline V gene encodes CDR1 KGHSH and CDR2 LQKENI. The CDR3 spans 12 residues. V lost 6 bases and J 5 bases, leaving 11 bases between the germline ends. The DNA of the CDR3 is TGTGCCAGCTCTCAATACAGGGACGAGCAGTACTTC. This translates into CASSQYRDEQYF.